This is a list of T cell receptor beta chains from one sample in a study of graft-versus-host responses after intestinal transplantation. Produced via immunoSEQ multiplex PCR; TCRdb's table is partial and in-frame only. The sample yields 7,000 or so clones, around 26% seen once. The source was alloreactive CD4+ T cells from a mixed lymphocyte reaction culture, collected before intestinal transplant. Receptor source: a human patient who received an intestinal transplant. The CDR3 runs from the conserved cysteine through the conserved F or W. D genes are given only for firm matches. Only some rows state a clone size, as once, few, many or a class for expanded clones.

CDR3 DNA: TGCGCCAGCAGCTCTACAGGGGGGACTGAAGCTTTCTTT
CDR3 protein: CASSSTGGTEAFF
clone size: few
D gene: TRBD1
V gene: TRBV5-1
J gene: TRBJ1-1

CDR3 DNA: TGTGCCAGCAGCCCCAACTACGGAGCCATGAACACTGAAGCTTTCTTT
CDR3 protein: CASSPNYGAMNTEAFF
clone size: medium-sized
D gene: .
V gene: TRBV9
J gene: TRBJ1-1

CDR3 DNA: TGTGCCAGCAGTTCCTTGGGCTCTGGAAACACCATATATTTT
CDR3 protein: CASSSLGSGNTIYF
clone size: .
D gene: .
V gene: TRBV27
J gene: TRBJ1-3

CDR3 DNA: TGTGCCAGCAGGGGGGCCGGGCTGACCCAGTACTTC
CDR3 protein: CASRGAGLTQYF
clone size: .
D gene: .
V gene: TRBV6-6
J gene: TRBJ2-5

CDR3 DNA: TGTGCCAGCAGCTCCTCCCCGGGGGGTGCGGAAGGCTACACCTTC
CDR3 protein: CASSSSPGGAEGYTF
clone size: medium-sized
D gene: .
V gene: TRBV7-9
J gene: TRBJ1-2

CDR3 DNA: TGTGCCAGCAGCACCCCGACAGGGGAAAGCGAGCAGTACTTC
CDR3 protein: CASSTPTGESEQYF
clone size: .
D gene: .
V gene: TRBV21-1
J gene: TRBJ2-7

CDR3 DNA: TGTGCCATCAGTCTACAGGGTGGGAACACTGAAGCTTTCTTT
CDR3 protein: CAISLQGGNTEAFF
clone size: .
D gene: .
V gene: TRBV10-3
J gene: TRBJ1-1

CDR3 DNA: TGTGCCAGCAGTTTTTCATCAGCCTCCCCTAGGGGCTACACCTTC
CDR3 protein: CASSFSSASPRGYTF
clone size: few
D gene: .
V gene: TRBV28
J gene: TRBJ1-2

CDR3 DNA: TGCGCCAGCAGTGAGTCGGTTGGGACAGGGGCCTACGAGCAGTACTTC
CDR3 protein: CASSESVGTGAYEQYF
clone size: medium-sized
D gene: TRBD1
V gene: TRBV10-1
J gene: TRBJ2-7

CDR3 DNA: TGTGCCAGCAGTGTATGGGGCCAGGGCGATGGCTACACCTTC
CDR3 protein: CASSVWGQGDGYTF
clone size: few
D gene: .
V gene: TRBV13
J gene: TRBJ1-2

CDR3 DNA: TGTGCCAGCAGCTTCCCGGGTGGGAACACAGATACGCAGTATTTT
CDR3 protein: CASSFPGGNTDTQYF
clone size: .
D gene: .
V gene: TRBV7-9
J gene: TRBJ2-3

CDR3 DNA: TGTGCCAGCAGCTTAGGGACAGAGAGGCGCTATGGCTACACCTTC
CDR3 protein: CASSLGTERRYGYTF
clone size: few
D gene: TRBD1
V gene: TRBV5-4
J gene: TRBJ1-2

CDR3 DNA: TGTGCCAGCAGCCGGCTGGCTGAAGCTTTCTTT
CDR3 protein: CASSRLAEAFF
clone size: few
D gene: .
V gene: TRBV11-3
J gene: TRBJ1-1

CDR3 DNA: TGTGCCAGCTCCGACGCGACGTATAACTCCTACGAGCAGTACTTC
CDR3 protein: CASSDATYNSYEQYF
clone size: .
D gene: .
V gene: TRBV6-1
J gene: TRBJ2-7

CDR3 DNA: TGTGCCAGCAGCTTAGTGGCTGGAAACACCATATATTTT
CDR3 protein: CASSLVAGNTIYF
clone size: .
D gene: .
V gene: TRBV7-8
J gene: TRBJ1-3

CDR3 DNA: TGTGCCAGCAGCCATACAGGGAATCAGCCCCAGCATTTT
CDR3 protein: CASSHTGNQPQHF
clone size: .
D gene: .
V gene: TRBV11-1
J gene: TRBJ1-5

CDR3 DNA: TGTGCCAGCAGTTACTCCCCCGACAGCAATCAGCCCCAGCATTTT
CDR3 protein: CASSYSPDSNQPQHF
clone size: .
D gene: .
V gene: TRBV6-6
J gene: TRBJ1-5

CDR3 DNA: TGTGCCAGCAGTTGGCAACAGGGACTGAACACTGAAGCTTTCTTT
CDR3 protein: CASSWQQGLNTEAFF
clone size: .
D gene: .
V gene: TRBV6-1
J gene: TRBJ1-1

CDR3 DNA: TGTGCCATCAGTCAGCGGGACAGGGAAACTGAAGCTTTCTTT
CDR3 protein: CAISQRDRETEAFF
clone size: .
D gene: TRBD1
V gene: TRBV10-3
J gene: TRBJ1-1

CDR3 DNA: TGTGCCAGCAGGGGGACCCCGACCTACGAGCAGTACTTC
CDR3 protein: CASRGTPTYEQYF
clone size: few
D gene: .
V gene: TRBV28
J gene: TRBJ2-7

CDR3 DNA: TGCGCCAGCAGCTTGGTTCTGGGACAGGGAAGTGAGGGAGCCCTCTCCTACGAGCAGTACTTC
CDR3 protein: CASSLVLGQGSEGALSYEQYF
clone size: once
D gene: TRBD1
V gene: TRBV5-1
J gene: TRBJ2-7

CDR3 DNA: TGTGCCAGCAGTTACTTAACAGGGTATGGGACAGATACGCAGTATTTT
CDR3 protein: CASSYLTGYGTDTQYF
clone size: few
D gene: .
V gene: TRBV6-6
J gene: TRBJ2-3

CDR3 DNA: TGTGCCAGCAGCTTAGGAGGGGGCACTGAAGCTTTCTTT
CDR3 protein: CASSLGGGTEAFF
clone size: .
D gene: .
V gene: TRBV7-9
J gene: TRBJ1-1

CDR3 DNA: TGTGCCAGCAGCCCGGACGGTAGGCCCCCTAATGAAAAACTGTTTTTT
CDR3 protein: CASSPDGRPPNEKLFF
clone size: .
D gene: .
V gene: TRBV9
J gene: TRBJ1-4

CDR3 DNA: TGTGCCAGCAGAAGGAGCGGGAGAGGCTCCTACGAGCAGTACTTC
CDR3 protein: CASRRSGRGSYEQYF
clone size: .
D gene: TRBD2
V gene: TRBV6-1
J gene: TRBJ2-7

CDR3 DNA: TGTGCCAGCAGTCCCTGGGACAGGGGAGATACGCAGTATTTT
CDR3 protein: CASSPWDRGDTQYF
clone size: medium-sized
D gene: TRBD1
V gene: TRBV6-5
J gene: TRBJ2-3

CDR3 DNA: TGTGCCTGGAGTCACAGAAACGAGCAGTACTTC
CDR3 protein: CAWSHRNEQYF
clone size: .
D gene: .
V gene: TRBV30
J gene: TRBJ2-7

CDR3 DNA: TGTGCCAGCAGTCTAGGACCGGTCCCCGGTGAGCAGTTCTTC
CDR3 protein: CASSLGPVPGEQFF
clone size: .
D gene: .
V gene: TRBV6-4
J gene: TRBJ2-1

CDR3 DNA: TGTGCCAGCAGCTTAAGTGAGGGCACTGAAGCTTTCTTT
CDR3 protein: CASSLSEGTEAFF
clone size: few
D gene: .
V gene: TRBV11-3
J gene: TRBJ1-1

CDR3 DNA: TGTGCCAGCAGCACAGGGATGCGGCAGCCCCAGCATTTT
CDR3 protein: CASSTGMRQPQHF
clone size: .
D gene: .
V gene: TRBV6-1
J gene: TRBJ1-5

CDR3 DNA: TGCGCCAGCAGCTTGGAGGCGGCCCCCTACAATGAGCAGTTCTTC
CDR3 protein: CASSLEAAPYNEQFF
clone size: medium-sized
D gene: .
V gene: TRBV5-1
J gene: TRBJ2-1

CDR3 DNA: TGCGCCAGCAGCCAAAATGCAGGACAATCCACCTACGAGCAGTACTTC
CDR3 protein: CASSQNAGQSTYEQYF
clone size: .
D gene: .
V gene: TRBV4-1
J gene: TRBJ2-7

CDR3 DNA: TGTGCCAGCTCACCACAGGGACAGGGGGTCAATCAGCCCCAGCATTTT
CDR3 protein: CASSPQGQGVNQPQHF
clone size: medium-sized
D gene: TRBD1
V gene: TRBV18
J gene: TRBJ1-5

CDR3 DNA: TGCGCCAGCAGCTTAACCCGACTAGCGGGAGGGCCAGATAGCTACGAGCAGTACTTC
CDR3 protein: CASSLTRLAGGPDSYEQYF
clone size: .
D gene: TRBD2
V gene: TRBV5-1
J gene: TRBJ2-7

CDR3 DNA: TGTGCCAGCAGCTTAAGCGTTTACAGCGGGGAGCTGTTTTTT
CDR3 protein: CASSLSVYSGELFF
clone size: .
D gene: .
V gene: TRBV7-8
J gene: TRBJ2-2

CDR3 DNA: TGTGCCAGCAGCTTAGCGGGTAGCCTCGCCACAGATACGCAGTATTTT
CDR3 protein: CASSLAGSLATDTQYF
clone size: few
D gene: .
V gene: TRBV7-9
J gene: TRBJ2-3

CDR3 DNA: TGTGCCAGCGGCGGGAGGGGAATAGAGACCCAGTACTTC
CDR3 protein: CASGGRGIETQYF
clone size: few
D gene: TRBD2
V gene: TRBV6-5
J gene: TRBJ2-5

CDR3 DNA: TGTGCCAGCAGTGAAGAAGCGTTCTCCTACGAGCAGTACTTC
CDR3 protein: CASSEEAFSYEQYF
clone size: .
D gene: .
V gene: TRBV6-9
J gene: TRBJ2-7

CDR3 DNA: TGTGCCAGCAGTTACGGAACTAGCGGGAGTTACGAGCAGTACTTC
CDR3 protein: CASSYGTSGSYEQYF
clone size: .
D gene: TRBD2
V gene: TRBV6-6
J gene: TRBJ2-7

CDR3 DNA: TGCGCCAGCAGCAAAGACAGGGGCTACGAGCAGTACTTC
CDR3 protein: CASSKDRGYEQYF
clone size: few
D gene: TRBD1
V gene: TRBV4-3
J gene: TRBJ2-7

CDR3 DNA: TGTGCCAGTTCCGCGCGCTACAATGAGCAGTTCTTC
CDR3 protein: CASSARYNEQFF
clone size: .
D gene: .
V gene: TRBV18
J gene: TRBJ2-1

CDR3 DNA: TGTGCCAGCAGTTACTCGACCCCAGTTCACTACACCTTC
CDR3 protein: CASSYSTPVHYTF
clone size: .
D gene: .
V gene: TRBV6-5
J gene: TRBJ1-2

CDR3 DNA: TGTGCCAGCAGCGCCACCCCAGGGTACGAGCAGTACTTC
CDR3 protein: CASSATPGYEQYF
clone size: few
D gene: .
V gene: TRBV7-8
J gene: TRBJ2-7

CDR3 DNA: TGTGCCAGTAGTGGGTGGCGGGACCCCACAGATACGCAGTATTTT
CDR3 protein: CASSGWRDPTDTQYF
clone size: .
D gene: .
V gene: TRBV19
J gene: TRBJ2-3

CDR3 DNA: TGTGCCAGCACCCTAGGGCGTCCGATAAGGAACACCGGGGAGCTGTTTTTT
CDR3 protein: CASTLGRPIRNTGELFF
clone size: medium-sized
D gene: .
V gene: TRBV28
J gene: TRBJ2-2

CDR3 DNA: TGCGCCAGCACCCAAGGGGGCGGGAATCTTGAGCAGTTCTTC
CDR3 protein: CASTQGGGNLEQFF
clone size: few
D gene: .
V gene: TRBV5-1
J gene: TRBJ2-1

CDR3 DNA: TGTGCCAGCAGCTTAGTCCACGAGCAGTACTTC
CDR3 protein: CASSLVHEQYF
clone size: few
D gene: .
V gene: TRBV7-6
J gene: TRBJ2-7

CDR3 DNA: TGTGCCAGCAGCTTCGTCGAGACCCAGTACTTC
CDR3 protein: CASSFVETQYF
clone size: .
D gene: .
V gene: TRBV11-3
J gene: TRBJ2-5

CDR3 DNA: TGTGCCTGGAGTGTAAGGCAGAACACTGAAGCTTTCTTT
CDR3 protein: CAWSVRQNTEAFF
clone size: few
D gene: .
V gene: TRBV30
J gene: TRBJ1-1

CDR3 DNA: TGTGCCAGTACTGAACAGGAAACGAGCGAGCAGTACTTC
CDR3 protein: CASTEQETSEQYF
clone size: .
D gene: .
V gene: TRBV2
J gene: TRBJ2-7

CDR3 DNA: TGTGCCAGCAGCCCCAGTGGTGGATATAATTCACCCCTCCACTTT
CDR3 protein: CASSPSGGYNSPLHF
clone size: .
D gene: .
V gene: TRBV7-3
J gene: TRBJ1-6

CDR3 DNA: TGTGCCAGCACTCGGACAGGGGAAGGAAACACCATATATTTT
CDR3 protein: CASTRTGEGNTIYF
clone size: .
D gene: TRBD1
V gene: TRBV6-6
J gene: TRBJ1-3